These 5 T cell receptor beta chains share one sample of origin, sequenced in a study of shared clonotypes between healthy human individuals. Generated by immunoSEQ multiplex PCR, the TCRdb table keeps only in-frame clones and is missing some. The sample lists roughly 1,000,000 clones, around 78% occurring once. Input material: memory CD4+ T cells from PBMCs. Subset indicated: CD45RA-negative fraction. These TCRs come from a man in his late teens or twenties in good health. Some clones in this sample may be carry-over from other donors' samples.

This clone was seen a single time. The chain uses TRBV27 and TRBJ2-6; D may correspond to TRBD1 or TRBD2 (5 bases each). Germline V gene data show CDR1 as MNHEY and CDR2 as SMNVEV (reference sequence). V was trimmed by 5 bases and J by 14 bases, leaving 40 bases between them. The CDR3 has 21 amino acids. The CDR3: CASSRLLGTRNDRWLDLILTF. CDR3 nucleotide sequence: TGTGCCAGCAGTCGCCTTTTAGGGACCCGTAATGATAGGTGGCTCGACTTAATCCTGACTTTC.

This clone was detected once. The rearrangement joins TRBV27 to TRBJ2-7, with 9 bases aligning to TRBD1. After removal of 6 bases from V and 2 bases from J, the junction contained 8 bases not matched to a gene. The CDR3 has 15 residues. Germline V gene sequence: CDR1 MNHEY, CDR2 SMNVEV (reference sequence). The CDR3 DNA reads as TGTGCCAGCAGCCGAGAACAGGGGGCGCCCTACGAGCAGTACTTC. It codes for CASSREQGAPYEQYF.

The chain links TRBV5-1 to TRBJ1-2; 7 bases are shared with TRBD1. With V trimmed by 5 bases and J by 4 bases, 8 bases remained unmatched. The CDR3 loop spans 14 amino acids. Germline CDR1 reads SGHRS; CDR2 reads YFSETQ. CDR3 region: CASSPQGIGYGYTF. Here the CDR3 DNA reads TGCGCCAGCAGTCCACAGGGGATCGGCTATGGCTACACCTTC.

A word on this clone: The sample contains more than one DNA sequence encoding this CDR3. This chain joins TRBV2 and TRBJ2-5; 8 positions match TRBD2. This CDR3 is 12 amino acids long. Germline trimming cut 6 bases from V and 5 bases from J; bases unmatched to any gene: 2. Germline lookup yields CDR1 SNHLY and CDR2 FYNNEI. The CDR3 here is CASSSGGETQYF. The CDR3 DNA reads TGTGCCAGCAGCTCGGGAGGGGAGACCCAGTACTTC. Supplemented by reference TRBV2 and TRBJ2-5, the full variable domain reads EPEVTQTPSHQVTQMGQEVILRCVPISNHLYFYWYRQILGQKVEFLVSFYNNEISEKSEIFDDQFSVERPDGSNFTLKIRSTKLEDSAMYFCASSSGGETQYFGPGTRLLVL.

The chain recombines TRBV7-9 with TRBJ1-4, with TRBD1 as a possible D gene (5 bases). The V gene lost 5 bases and the J gene lost 8 bases, with 27 bases spanning the gap. This CDR3 is 18 amino acids long. Germline CDR1 SEHNR, CDR2 FQNEAQ (reference sequence). CDR3 in amino acids: CASSPRRGPGSSWEKLFF. The CDR3 bases are TGTGCCAGCAGCCCGCGGCGGGGCCCTGGAAGTAGTTGGGAAAAACTGTTTTTT. The complete variable domain, with remaining parts taken from reference TRBV7-9 and TRBJ1-4, reads DTGVSQNPRHKITKRGQNVTFRCDPISEHNRLYWYRQTLGQGPEFLTYFQNEAQLEKSRLLSDRFSAERPKGSFSTLEIQRTEQGDSAMYLCASSPRRGPGSSWEKLFFGSGTQLSVL.